This T cell receptor beta chain was obtained from a study of blood T cell repertoires in COVID-19. V lost 7 bases to trimming and J lost 0 bases, with 16 bases between them. Germline lookup yields CDR1 MDHEN and CDR2 SYDVKM. The CDR3 sequence is 15 residues long. Libraries were prepared by immunoSEQ multiplex PCR; TCRdb keeps only in-frame clonotypes and omits some of them. This sample has tens of thousands of clones, with 90% found just once. Sequenced sample: peripheral blood. This chain uses TRBV28 with TRBJ2-7; maybe TRBD1 (5 bases). This clonotype originated in a human donor in a cohort sampled during active COVID-19. The CDR3 DNA reads TGTGCCAGCATTCCTTCCGCTACAGGCTCCTACGAGCAGTACTTC. Its protein product is CASIPSATGSYEQYF.